This TCR beta chain was sequenced in a study of molecular identifiers for immune sequencing clone quantification. The germline V gene has CDR1 MNHEY and CDR2 SVGAGI. This CDR3 contains 14 residues. TCRdb recomputed calls from the PCR reads with MiXCR, one row per CDR3 protein. The data show around 65,000 distinct CDR3 sequences, approximately 17% seen once. Sorted naive CD8 T cells were those defined as CD8+CD4-CCR7+CD45RA+. This clonotype was picked up many times. At one end the junction does not follow the germline gene, possibly because of a read error. V and J are TRBV6-5 and TRBJ2-1; 10 nucleotides align to TRBD2. The sample was naive CD8+ T cells from blood, with Jurkat cell RNA spiked in. The subset is: FACS-sorted CD8+CD4-CCR7+CD45RA+ naive T cells. This receptor was taken from a human donor in good health. Some libraries in this study had Jurkat cell RNA spiked in. CDR3 sequence: CATKLHLAGGIPLF. The CDR3 nucleotides read TGTGCCACCAAACTCCACTTAGCGGGAGGTATACCTCTCTTC.